These 7 T cell receptor beta chains came from one sample sequenced in a study of T cell changes during pregnancy in multiple sclerosis. Data came from immunoSEQ multiplex PCR; TCRdb stores just in-frame clones and leaves some out. The sample has tens of thousands of clones, 90% to 95% seen once. Sequenced material: CD4+ T cells from peripheral blood mononuclear cells, taken after pregnancy. The receptors were gathered from a female donor in good health, enrolled as a control in a pregnancy study.

CDR3 coding DNA: TGTGCCAGCAGCATGGGACAGGGGTCCACCGGGGAGCTGTTTTTT. As protein: CASSMGQGSTGELFF. V gene TRBV9 combines with J gene TRBJ2-2; TRBD1 agrees at 10 bases. Germline CDR1 reads SGDLS; CDR2 reads YYNGEE. V shed 4 bases and J 4 bases; nucleotides not matched to a gene: 4. There are 15 residues in the CDR3.

The chain uses TRBV6-5 and TRBJ2-3; D ambiguous. Germline loops: CDR1 MNHEY, CDR2 SVGAGI. This CDR3 has 14 residues. V was trimmed by 6 bases and J by 5 bases, leaving 15 bases between them. The CDR3 sequence is CASRQSWAVDTQYF. The CDR3 DNA reads TGTGCCAGCAGACAAAGCTGGGCAGTAGATACGCAGTATTTT.

The chain couples TRBV5-1 to TRBJ2-6; 11 nucleotides agree with TRBD1. This CDR3 has 18 residues. After removal of 3 bases from V and 1 base from J, the junction contained 6 bases not matched to a gene. Germline V lookup: CDR1 SGHRS, CDR2 YFSETQ. The CDR3 DNA is TGCGCCAGCAGCTGGGACGGGACAGGGGGGTCTGGGGCCAACGTCCTGACTTTC. Protein sequence: CASSWDGTGGSGANVLTF. Based on the CDR3 plus reference TRBV5-1 and TRBJ2-6, the full variable domain is KAGVTQTPRYLIKTRGQQVTLSCSPISGHRSVSWYQQTPGQGLQFLFEYFSETQRNKGNFPGRFSGRQFSNSRSEMNVSTLELGDSALYLCASSWDGTGGSGANVLTFGAGSRLTVL.

The V gene is TRBV6-1, the J gene TRBJ2-1, with no clear D. This CDR3 has 14 residues. The V end was cut by 7 bases, the J end by 7 bases, with 17 bases between. CDR1 is MNHNS and CDR2 is SASEGT in the germline V gene. The CDR3 DNA is TGTGCCAGCATGCTATCCAATATTAAGAATGAGCAGTTCTTC. Amino acid sequence: CASMLSNIKNEQFF.

This chain connects TRBV19 to TRBJ2-1; 7 bases are shared with TRBD2. The CDR3 has 15 amino acids. In germline, CDR1 is LNHDA, CDR2 SQIVND (reference sequence). The V gene end was trimmed by 4 bases and the J gene end by 4 bases; junction bases not matched to a gene: 7. The CDR3 bases are TGTGCCAGTAGTAGTACTAGCGAAGAGTACAATGAGCAGTTCTTC. Its translation: CASSSTSEEYNEQFF.

The rearrangement joins TRBV2 to TRBJ2-5; possibly TRBD1 for D (5 bases). Judging by the DNA end, TRBJ2-7 fits better; the J call may be wrong. From germline, CDR1 is SNHLY and CDR2 FYNNEI. This CDR3 spans 15 amino acids. The CDR3 protein is CASTTGPLKNYEQYF. CDR3 DNA: TGTGCCAGCACTACAGGACCTTTGAAGAACTACGAGCAGTACTTC.

V is TRBV11-2 and J is TRBJ2-5; TRBD2 aligns across 9 bases. V dropped 3 bases and J dropped 1; count of bases not matched to a gene: 6. This CDR3 is built from 16 residues. Germline CDR1 SGHAT, CDR2 FQNNGV. Here the CDR3 reads CASSFSAAGGQETQYF. Written as DNA, the CDR3 is TGTGCCAGCAGCTTTTCGGCAGCGGGGGGCCAAGAGACCCAGTACTTC. Complete variable domain (other parts from reference TRBV11-2 and TRBJ2-5): EAGVAQSPRYKIIEKRQSVAFWCNPISGHATLYWYQQILGQGPKLLIQFQNNGVVDDSQLPKDRFSAERLKGVDSTLKIQPAKLEDSAVYLCASSFSAAGGQETQYFGPGTRLLVL.